This T cell receptor (beta chain) emerged from a study of T cells in localized non-small cell lung cancer. Findings and limits, study-wide: Sequencing was restricted to one tumor region; therefore, heterogeneity remains possible. Elevated circulating T cell density in blood was associated with longer overall survival. Uninvolved adjacent lung, not tumor, had the highest T cell clonality. In adjacent lung, a median around 50 of the top 100 tumor clones were found.

Here immunoSEQ multiplex PCR was the method, and the copy in TCRdb shows in-frame clones only, minus some. The sample yields just under 20,000 clones, 83% seen once. Per the germline V gene, CDR1 is LNHDA and CDR2 is SQIVND (reference sequence). Trimming left V 6 bases short and J 8 bases short, with 9 bases between. This CDR3 region has 11 residues. With regard to this clone: Its antigen is undetermined.

The V gene is TRBV19, the J gene TRBJ2-3; D tentatively reads TRBD1 or TRBD2 (5 bases each). This clonotype originated in a man aged 40 to 69 with stage I lung adenocarcinoma. The source material was peripheral blood, sampled before any cancer treatment. The CDR3: CASRGERTQYF. CDR3 DNA sequence: TGTGCCAGTAGGGGGGAGCGTACGCAGTATTTT.